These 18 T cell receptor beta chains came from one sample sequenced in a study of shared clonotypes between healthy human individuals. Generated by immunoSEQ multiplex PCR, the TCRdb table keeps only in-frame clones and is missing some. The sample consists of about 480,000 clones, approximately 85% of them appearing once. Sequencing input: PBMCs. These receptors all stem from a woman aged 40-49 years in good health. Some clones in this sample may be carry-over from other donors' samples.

This CDR3 reads CASSLGLSQETQYF. The CDR3 nucleotides are TGTGCCAGTAGTCTGGGTCTCTCTCAAGAGACCCAGTACTTC. The V gene is TRBV19, the J gene TRBJ2-5, with D unclear. From germline, CDR1 is LNHDA and CDR2 SQIVND (reference sequence). The length of the CDR3 is 14 residues. V shed 5 bases and J shed 2 bases, with 12 bases lying between them. The complete variable domain, with remaining parts taken from reference TRBV19 and TRBJ2-5, reads DGGITQSPKYLFRKEGQNVTLSCEQNLNHDAMYWYRQDPGQGLRLIYYSQIVNDFQKGDIAEGYSVSREKKESFPLTVTSAQKNPTAFYLCASSLGLSQETQYFGPGTRLLVL.

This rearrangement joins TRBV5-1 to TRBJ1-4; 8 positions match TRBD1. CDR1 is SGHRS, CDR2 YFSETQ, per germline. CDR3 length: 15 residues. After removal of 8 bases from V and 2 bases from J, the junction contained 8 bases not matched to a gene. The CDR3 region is CASRRQGSTNEKLFF. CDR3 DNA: TGCGCCAGTAGAAGACAGGGGTCTACTAATGAAAAACTGTTTTTT.

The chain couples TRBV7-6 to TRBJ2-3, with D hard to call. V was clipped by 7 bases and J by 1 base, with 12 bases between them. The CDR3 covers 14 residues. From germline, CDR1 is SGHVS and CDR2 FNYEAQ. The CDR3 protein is CASKPLYRTDTQYF. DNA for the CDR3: TGTGCCAGCAAACCCCTCTACCGCACAGATACGCAGTATTTT.

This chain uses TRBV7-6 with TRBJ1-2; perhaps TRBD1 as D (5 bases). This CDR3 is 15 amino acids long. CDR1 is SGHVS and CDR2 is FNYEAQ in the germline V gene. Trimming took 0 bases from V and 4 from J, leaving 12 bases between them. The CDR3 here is CASSLAGTGTYGYTF. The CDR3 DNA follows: TGTGCCAGCAGCTTAGCAGGGACCGGGACCTATGGCTACACCTTC.

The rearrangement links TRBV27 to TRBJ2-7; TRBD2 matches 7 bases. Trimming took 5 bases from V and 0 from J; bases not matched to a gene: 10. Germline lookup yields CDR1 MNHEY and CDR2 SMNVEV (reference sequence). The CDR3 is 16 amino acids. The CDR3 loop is CASSPWGGRSSYEQYF. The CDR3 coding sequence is TGTGCCAGCAGTCCCTGGGGGGGGAGAAGCTCCTACGAGCAGTACTTC.

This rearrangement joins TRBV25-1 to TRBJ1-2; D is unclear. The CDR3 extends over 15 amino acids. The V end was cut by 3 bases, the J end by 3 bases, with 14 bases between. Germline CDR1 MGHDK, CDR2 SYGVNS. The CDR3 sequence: CASSETSPPYYGYTF. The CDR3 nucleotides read TGTGCCAGCAGTGAGACCTCGCCCCCTTACTATGGCTACACCTTC.

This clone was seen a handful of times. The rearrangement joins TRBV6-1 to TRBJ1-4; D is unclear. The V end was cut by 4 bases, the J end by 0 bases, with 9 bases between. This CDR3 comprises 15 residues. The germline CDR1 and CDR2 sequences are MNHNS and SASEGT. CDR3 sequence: CASSVEPATNEKLFF. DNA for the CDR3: TGTGCCAGCAGTGTAGAACCTGCAACTAATGAAAAACTGTTTTTT.

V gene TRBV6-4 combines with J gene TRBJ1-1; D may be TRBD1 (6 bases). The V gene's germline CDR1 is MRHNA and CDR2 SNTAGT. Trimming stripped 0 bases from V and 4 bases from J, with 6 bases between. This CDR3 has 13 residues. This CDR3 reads CASSDSGGTEAFF. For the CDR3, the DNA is TGTGCCAGCAGTGACTCAGGGGGCACTGAAGCTTTCTTT.

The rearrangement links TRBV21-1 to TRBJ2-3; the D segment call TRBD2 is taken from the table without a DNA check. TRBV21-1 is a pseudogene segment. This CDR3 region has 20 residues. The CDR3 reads CASSKNSGSSAQSGTDTQYF. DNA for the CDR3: TGTGCCAGCAGCAAAAATAGCGGGAGTTCCGCGCAGTCCGGTACAGATACGCAGTATTTT.

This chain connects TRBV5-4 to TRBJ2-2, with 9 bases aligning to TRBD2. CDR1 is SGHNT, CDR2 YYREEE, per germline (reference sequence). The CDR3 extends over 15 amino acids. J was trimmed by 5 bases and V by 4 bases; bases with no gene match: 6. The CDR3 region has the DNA TGTGCCAGCAGCAGGACTAGCGTGGGAACCGGGGAGCTGTTTTTT. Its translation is CASSRTSVGTGELFF.

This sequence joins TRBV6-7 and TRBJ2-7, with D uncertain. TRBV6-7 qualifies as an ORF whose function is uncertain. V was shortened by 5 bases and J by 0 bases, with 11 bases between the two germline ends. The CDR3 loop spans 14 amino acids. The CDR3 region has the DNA TGTGCCAGCAGTAGGTGTAGGGTCTCCTACGAGCAGTACTTC. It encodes CASSRCRVSYEQYF.

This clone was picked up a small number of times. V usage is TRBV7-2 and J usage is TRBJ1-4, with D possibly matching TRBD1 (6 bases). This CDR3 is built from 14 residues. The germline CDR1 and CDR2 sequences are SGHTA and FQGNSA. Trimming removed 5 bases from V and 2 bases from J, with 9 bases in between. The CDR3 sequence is CASSDRSTNEKLFF. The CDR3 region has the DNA TGTGCCAGCAGCGACAGGTCCACTAATGAAAAACTGTTTTTT.

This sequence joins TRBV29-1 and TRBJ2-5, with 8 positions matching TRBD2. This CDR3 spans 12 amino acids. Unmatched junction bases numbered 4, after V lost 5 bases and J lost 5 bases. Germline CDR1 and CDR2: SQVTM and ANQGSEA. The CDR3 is CSVRGGVETQYF. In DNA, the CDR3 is TGCAGCGTTCGGGGGGGCGTCGAGACCCAGTACTTC.

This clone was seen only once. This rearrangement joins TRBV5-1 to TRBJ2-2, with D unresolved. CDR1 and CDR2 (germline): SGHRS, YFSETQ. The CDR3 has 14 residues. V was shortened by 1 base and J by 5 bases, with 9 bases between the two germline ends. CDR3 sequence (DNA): TGCGCCAGCAGCTTGACTACTGGGACCGGGGAGCTGTTTTTT. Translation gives CASSLTTGTGELFF.

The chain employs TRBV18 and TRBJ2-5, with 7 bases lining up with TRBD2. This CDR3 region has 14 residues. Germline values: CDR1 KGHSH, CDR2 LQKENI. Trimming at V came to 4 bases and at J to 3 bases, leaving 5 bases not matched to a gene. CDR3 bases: TGTGCCAGCTCACGAAACCGGGGGGAAGAGACCCAGTACTTC. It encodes CASSRNRGEETQYF.

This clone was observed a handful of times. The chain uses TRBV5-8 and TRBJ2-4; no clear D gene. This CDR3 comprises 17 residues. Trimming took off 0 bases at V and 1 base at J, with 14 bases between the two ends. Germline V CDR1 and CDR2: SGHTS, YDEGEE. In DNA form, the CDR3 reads TGTGCCAGCAGCTTGGGCAATACGCTAGGGGCCAAAAACATTCAGTACTTC. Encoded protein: CASSLGNTLGAKNIQYF. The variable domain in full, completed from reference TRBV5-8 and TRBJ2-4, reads EAGVTQSPTHLIKTRGQQATLRCSPISGHTSVYWYQQALGLGLQFLLWYDEGEERNRGNFPPRFSGRQFPNYSSELNVNALELEDSALYLCASSLGNTLGAKNIQYFGAGTRLSVL.

CDR3 nucleotide sequence: TGTGCCAGCAGTTATGGGACAGGTGGGCACACCGGGGAGCTGTTTTTT. Protein product: CASSYGTGGHTGELFF. This rearrangement joins TRBV6-6 to TRBJ2-2; 8 bases fit TRBD1. V shed 3 bases and J 3 bases; nucleotides not matched to a gene: 6. The CDR3 is 16 amino acids. Germline CDR1 MNHNY, CDR2 SVGAGI (reference sequence).

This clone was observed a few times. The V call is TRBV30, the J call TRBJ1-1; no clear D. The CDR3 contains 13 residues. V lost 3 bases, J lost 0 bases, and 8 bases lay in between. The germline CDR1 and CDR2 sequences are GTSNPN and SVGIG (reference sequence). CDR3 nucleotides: TGTGCCTGGAGCGACGGAATGAACACTGAAGCTTTCTTT. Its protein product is CAWSDGMNTEAFF.